These 4 T cell receptor beta chains share one sample of origin, sequenced in a study of blood T cell repertoires in COVID-19. Profiled with immunoSEQ multiplex PCR; TCRdb holds only in-frame clones, not every one. The repertoire holds 470,000 or so clones, approximately 90% seen once, with 4% to 5.5% in the top ten. Sequencing was carried out using peripheral blood. The receptors stem from a woman aged 25 to 39 with acute or convalescent COVID-19.

The chain has TRBV6-4 and TRBJ2-7; 7 positions match TRBD2. The V gene end was trimmed by 6 bases and the J gene end by 3 bases; junction bases not matched to a gene: 8. The germline V gene encodes CDR1 MRHNA and CDR2 SNTAGT. This CDR3 region has 14 residues. The CDR3 DNA follows: TGTGCCAGCAGCGCCGGACTAGTATTCTACGAGCAGTACTTC. This codes for CASSAGLVFYEQYF.

The chain joins TRBV6-2 or TRBV6-3 to TRBJ2-3; D is perhaps TRBD2 (5 bases). The V and J ends lost 5 bases and 0 bases respectively, with 15 bases between them. This CDR3 comprises 16 residues. Germline CDR1 and CDR2: MNHEY and SVGEGT. In nucleotides, the CDR3 is TGTGCCAGCAGTCTACTAGACCCGACCAGCACAGATACGCAGTATTTT. It is translated as CASSLLDPTSTDTQYF.

This clone was counted a few times. This chain links TRBV19 with TRBJ1-2; TRBD1 matches 7 bases. This CDR3 spans 17 amino acids. Trimming at V came to 4 bases and at J to 6 bases, leaving 17 bases not matched to a gene. Germline-derived CDR1 and CDR2 are LNHDA and SQIVND (reference sequence). The CDR3 reads CASSNIDRAKKRDGYTF. In DNA form, the CDR3 reads TGTGCCAGTAGTAATATCGACAGGGCCAAGAAAAGGGATGGCTACACCTTC.

V usage is TRBV30 and J usage is TRBJ1-6, with D possibly matching TRBD1 (5 bases). This CDR3 is 14 amino acids long. The germline gives CDR1 GTSNPN, CDR2 SVGIG (reference sequence). V was cut by 4 bases and J by 8 bases, with 15 bases left in between. CDR3 in amino acids: CAWTRLGGYSPLHF. CDR3 DNA: TGTGCCTGGACAAGGCTGGGGGGATATTCACCCCTCCACTTT. Variable domain in full (rest from reference TRBV30 and TRBJ1-6): SQTIHQWPATLVQPVGSPLSLECTVEGTSNPNLYWYRQAAGRGLQLLFYSVGIGQISSEVPQNLSASRPQDRQFILSSKKLLLSDSGFYLCAWTRLGGYSPLHFGNGTRLTVT.